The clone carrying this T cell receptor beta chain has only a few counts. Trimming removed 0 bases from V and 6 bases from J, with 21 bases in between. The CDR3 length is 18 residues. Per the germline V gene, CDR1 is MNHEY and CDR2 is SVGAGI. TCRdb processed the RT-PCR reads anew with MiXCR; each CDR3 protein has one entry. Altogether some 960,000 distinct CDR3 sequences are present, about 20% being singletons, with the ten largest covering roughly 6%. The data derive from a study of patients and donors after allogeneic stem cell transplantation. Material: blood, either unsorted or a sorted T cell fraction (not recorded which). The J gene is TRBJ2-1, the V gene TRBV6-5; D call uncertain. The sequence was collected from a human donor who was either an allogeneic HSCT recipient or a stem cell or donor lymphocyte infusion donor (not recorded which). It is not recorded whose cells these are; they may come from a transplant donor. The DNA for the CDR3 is TGTGCCAGCAGTTACTCGACTCCAGGATACGGGCCCGTCAATGAGCAGTTCTTC. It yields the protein CASSYSTPGYGPVNEQFF.